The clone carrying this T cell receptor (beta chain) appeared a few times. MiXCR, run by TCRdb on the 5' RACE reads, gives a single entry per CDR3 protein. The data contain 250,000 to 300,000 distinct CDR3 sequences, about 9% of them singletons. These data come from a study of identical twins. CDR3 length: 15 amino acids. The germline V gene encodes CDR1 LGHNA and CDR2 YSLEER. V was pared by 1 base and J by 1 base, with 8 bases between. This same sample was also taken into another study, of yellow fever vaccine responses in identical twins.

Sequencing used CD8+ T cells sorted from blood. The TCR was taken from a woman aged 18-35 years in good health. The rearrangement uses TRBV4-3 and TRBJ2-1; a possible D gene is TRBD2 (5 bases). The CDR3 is CASSQVASSYNEQFF. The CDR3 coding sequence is TGCGCCAGCAGCCAAGTAGCGTCGTCCTACAATGAGCAGTTCTTC.